This record looks at one T cell receptor beta chain sequence and its context. The antigen is undetermined. This record comes from a study of blood T cells in healthy people across ages. With a J-beta primer mix and a sample-barcoded 5' primer, a second PCR ran 7 to 11 cycles. Using its own MiXCR run on the 5' RACE reads, TCRdb lists one record per CDR3 protein. The sample holds about 640,000 distinct CDR3 sequences, 45% to 65% seen once. Per sample, at least 5.5 micrograms of total RNA were extracted. Study findings and constraints: Percentage of naive T cells showed a strong correlation with TCR beta diversity. Aged donors had fewer naive CD4+ cells and lower diversity than long-lived donors.

After removal of 0 bases from V and 8 bases from J, the junction contained 9 bases not matched to a gene. Germline V gives CDR1 DFQATT, CDR2 SNEGSKA (reference sequence). The CDR3 sequence is 15 residues long. The sequenced sample was blood. This TCR derives from a man between 60 and 70 years old in good health. This chain connects TRBV20-1 to TRBJ1-4; 7 nucleotides match TRBD1. The CDR3 DNA reads as TGCAGTGCTAGAGATTTTAAGACAGGGCGGGAAAAACTGTTTTTT. Translated, it gives CSARDFKTGREKLFF.